This TCR beta chain was sequenced in a study of T cells in localized non-small cell lung cancer. Points from the study as a whole: Heterogeneity cannot be ruled out, as sequencing used one tumor region only. When the top 100 tumor clones were examined, a median approximately 62 of them also appeared in the adjacent lung, which was paired and uninvolved.

Profiling relied on immunoSEQ multiplex PCR, and the TCRdb table lists in-frame clones only, not all of them. The data hold almost 65,000 clones, with 90% observed a single time. Concerning this clone: Its antigen remains unidentified.

This CDR3 spans 15 amino acids. Trimming pared 2 bases from V and 8 bases from J, leaving 13 bases between. Per germline, CDR1 MNHEY and CDR2 SVGAGI. V and J are TRBV6-5 and TRBJ1-6, with D hard to call. The specimen was peripheral blood, collected before any cancer treatment. This receptor was obtained from a woman aged 35 to 69 with stage I lung adenocarcinoma. The CDR3 nucleotides are TGTGCCAGCAGTTACGAGAGCTCAGGTGATTCACCCCTCCACTTT. This codes for CASSYESSGDSPLHF.